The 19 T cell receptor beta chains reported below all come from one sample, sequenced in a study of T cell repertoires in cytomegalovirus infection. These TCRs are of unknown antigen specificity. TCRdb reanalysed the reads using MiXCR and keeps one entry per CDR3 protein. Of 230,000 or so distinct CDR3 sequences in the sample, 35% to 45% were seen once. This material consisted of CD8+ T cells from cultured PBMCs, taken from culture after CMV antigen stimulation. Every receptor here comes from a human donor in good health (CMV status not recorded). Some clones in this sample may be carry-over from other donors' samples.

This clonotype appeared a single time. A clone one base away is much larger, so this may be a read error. The CDR3 spells CAGSLKPYSNTGELFF. CDR3 DNA sequence: TGTGCCGGCAGCTTAAAACCATACTCTAACACCGGGGAGCTGTTTTTT. The chain carries TRBV7-3 and TRBJ2-2; the D is unclear. The germline V gene has CDR1 SGHTA and CDR2 FQGTGA. The length of the CDR3 is 16 residues.

The CDR3 bases are TGTGCCAGCAGCTTGGAAGGGGAGACTAGCTACACAGATACGCAGTATTTT. It codes for CASSLEGETSYTDTQYF. The chain has TRBV5-6 and TRBJ2-3; 7 bases are shared with TRBD2. The CDR3 covers 17 residues. CDR1 is SGHDT, CDR2 YYEEEE, per germline. V lost 0 bases and J lost 2; bases outside the gene matches: 9.

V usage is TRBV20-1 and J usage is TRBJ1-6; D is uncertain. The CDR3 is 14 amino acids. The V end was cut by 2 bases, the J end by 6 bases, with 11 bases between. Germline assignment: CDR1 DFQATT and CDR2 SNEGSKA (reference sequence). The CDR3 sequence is CSARLAGRNSPLHF. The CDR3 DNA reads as TGCAGTGCTAGATTGGCAGGTCGTAATTCACCCCTCCACTTT.

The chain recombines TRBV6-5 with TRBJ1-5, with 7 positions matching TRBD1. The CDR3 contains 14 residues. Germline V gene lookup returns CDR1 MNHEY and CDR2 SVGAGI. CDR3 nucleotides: TGTTCAAGCAGCACGGGACAGAAGAATCAGCCCCAGCATTTT. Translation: CSSSTGQKNQPQHF.

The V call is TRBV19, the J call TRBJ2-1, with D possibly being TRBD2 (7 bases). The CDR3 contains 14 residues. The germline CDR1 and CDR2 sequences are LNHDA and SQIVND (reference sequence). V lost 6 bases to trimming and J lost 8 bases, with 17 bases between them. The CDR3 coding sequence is TGTGCCAGTAGAGGAAGGGAAGGGGGGGATGAGCAGTTCTTC. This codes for CASRGREGGDEQFF.

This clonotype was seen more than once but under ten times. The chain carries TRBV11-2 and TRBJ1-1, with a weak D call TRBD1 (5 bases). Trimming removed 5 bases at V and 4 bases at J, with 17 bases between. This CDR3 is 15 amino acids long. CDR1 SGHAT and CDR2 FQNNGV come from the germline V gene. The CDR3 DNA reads TGTGCCAGCAGCGCTTGGGGGGAGTTAAGCACTGAAGCTTTCTTT. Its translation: CASSAWGELSTEAFF.

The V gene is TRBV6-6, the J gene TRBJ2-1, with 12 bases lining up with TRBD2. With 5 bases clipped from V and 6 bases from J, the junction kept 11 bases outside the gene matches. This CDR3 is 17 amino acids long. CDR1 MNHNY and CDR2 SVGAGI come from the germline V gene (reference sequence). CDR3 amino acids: CASSLRLAGATVNEQFF. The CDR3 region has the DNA TGTGCCAGCAGTCTTCGACTAGCGGGAGCCACGGTCAATGAGCAGTTCTTC.

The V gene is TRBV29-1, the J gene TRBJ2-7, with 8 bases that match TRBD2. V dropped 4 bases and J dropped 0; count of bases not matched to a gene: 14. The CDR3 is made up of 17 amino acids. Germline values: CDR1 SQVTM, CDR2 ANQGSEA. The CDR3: CSVAGGDTGTGSYEQYF. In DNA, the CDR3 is TGCAGCGTTGCGGGGGGGGATACCGGGACTGGCTCCTACGAGCAGTACTTC.

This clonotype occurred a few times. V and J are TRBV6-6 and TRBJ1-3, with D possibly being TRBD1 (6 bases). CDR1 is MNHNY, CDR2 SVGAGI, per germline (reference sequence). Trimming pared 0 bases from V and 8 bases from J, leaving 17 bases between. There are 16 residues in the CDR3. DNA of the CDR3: TGTGCCAGCAGTTACTCGAATCTAAGAGGGGGTTACACCATATATTTT. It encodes CASSYSNLRGGYTIYF.

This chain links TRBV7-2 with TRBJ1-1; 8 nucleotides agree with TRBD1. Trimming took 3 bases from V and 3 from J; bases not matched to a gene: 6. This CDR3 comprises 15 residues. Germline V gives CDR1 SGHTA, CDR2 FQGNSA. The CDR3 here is CASSLGTGGYTEAFF. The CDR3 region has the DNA TGTGCCAGCAGCTTGGGGACAGGCGGGTACACTGAAGCTTTCTTT.

The CDR3: CASSLKLGNQPQHF. CDR3 nucleotide sequence: TGTGCCAGCAGTTTAAAATTGGGCAATCAGCCCCAGCATTTT. V is TRBV27 and J is TRBJ1-5; no clear D. The V gene's germline CDR1 is MNHEY and CDR2 SMNVEV (reference sequence). The CDR3 runs 14 residues. Trimming took 2 bases from V and 2 from J, leaving 7 bases between them.

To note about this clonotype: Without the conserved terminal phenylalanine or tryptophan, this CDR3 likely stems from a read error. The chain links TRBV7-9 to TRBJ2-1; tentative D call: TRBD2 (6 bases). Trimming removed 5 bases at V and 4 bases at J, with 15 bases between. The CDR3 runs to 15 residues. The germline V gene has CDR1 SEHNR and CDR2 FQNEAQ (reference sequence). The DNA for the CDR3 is TGTGCCAGCAGCGCTAGTTTTGGAGGGTACAATGAGCAGTTCTTA. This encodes CASSASFGGYNEQFL.

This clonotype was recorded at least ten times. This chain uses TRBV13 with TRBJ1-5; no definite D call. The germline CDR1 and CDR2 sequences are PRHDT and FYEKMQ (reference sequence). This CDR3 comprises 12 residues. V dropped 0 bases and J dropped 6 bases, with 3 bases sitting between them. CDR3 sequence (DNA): TGTGCCAGCAGCTTAGGAAGTCAGCCCCAGCATTTT. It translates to CASSLGSQPQHF.

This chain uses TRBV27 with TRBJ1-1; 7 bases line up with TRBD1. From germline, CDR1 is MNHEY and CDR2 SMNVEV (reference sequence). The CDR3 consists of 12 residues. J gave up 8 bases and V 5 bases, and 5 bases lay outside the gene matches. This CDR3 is CASSETGAEAFF. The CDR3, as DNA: TGTGCCAGCAGTGAAACAGGGGCGGAAGCTTTCTTT.

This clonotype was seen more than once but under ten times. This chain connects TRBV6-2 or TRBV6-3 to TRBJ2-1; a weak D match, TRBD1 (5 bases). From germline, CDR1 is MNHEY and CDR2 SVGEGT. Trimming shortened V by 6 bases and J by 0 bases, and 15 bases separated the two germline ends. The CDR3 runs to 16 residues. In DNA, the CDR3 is TGTGCCAGCAGCTATGACAGTATGAGCTCCTACAATGAGCAGTTCTTC. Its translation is CASSYDSMSSYNEQFF.

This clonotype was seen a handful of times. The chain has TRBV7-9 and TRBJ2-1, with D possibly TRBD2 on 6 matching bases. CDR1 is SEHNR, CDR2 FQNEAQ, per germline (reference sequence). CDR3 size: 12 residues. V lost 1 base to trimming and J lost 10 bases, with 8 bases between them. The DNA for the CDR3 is TGTGCCAGCAGCTTAGTGCGGGAAGAGCAGTTCTTC. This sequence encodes CASSLVREEQFF. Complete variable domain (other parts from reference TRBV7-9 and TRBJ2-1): DTGVSQNPRHKITKRGQNVTFRCDPISEHNRLYWYRQTLGQGPEFLTYFQNEAQLEKSRLLSDRFSAERPKGSFSTLEIQRTEQGDSAMYLCASSLVREEQFFGPGTRLTVL.

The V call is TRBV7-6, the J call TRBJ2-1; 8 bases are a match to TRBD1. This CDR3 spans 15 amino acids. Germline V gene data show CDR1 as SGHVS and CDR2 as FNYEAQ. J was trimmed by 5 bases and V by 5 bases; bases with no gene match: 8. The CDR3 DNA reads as TGTGCCAGCAGCCCACCGACAGGGGAGCACAATGAGCAGTTCTTC. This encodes CASSPPTGEHNEQFF.

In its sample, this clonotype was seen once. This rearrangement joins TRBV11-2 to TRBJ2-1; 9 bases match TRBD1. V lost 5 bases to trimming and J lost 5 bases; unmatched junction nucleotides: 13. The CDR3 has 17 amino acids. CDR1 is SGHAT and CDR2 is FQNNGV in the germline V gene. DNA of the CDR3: TGTGCCAGCAGCCAAAGACCTCGGGACAGGGTGAACAATGAGCAGTTCTTC. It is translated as CASSQRPRDRVNNEQFF.

CDR3 bases: TGCAGTGCTAGGGGACGAATCTCTGGAAACACCATATATTTT. Its translation: CSARGRISGNTIYF. The chain links TRBV20-1 to TRBJ1-3; D is perhaps TRBD1 (5 bases). CDR3 size: 14 residues. V lost 3 bases and J 0 bases, leaving 9 bases between the germline ends. Looked up from germline, CDR1 is DFQATT and CDR2 is SNEGSKA (reference sequence).